This is a list of T cell receptor beta chains from one sample in a study of early T cells in non-severe SARS-CoV-2 infection. TCRdb independently ran MiXCR on the 5' RACE reads; one entry per CDR3 protein. The profile shows about 70,000 distinct CDR3 sequences, around 10% of them singletons. The material sequenced was whole blood, taken at baseline. The receptor source for this set is an adult who was a healthcare worker with PCR-confirmed SARS-CoV-2 infection or an uninfected control (not recorded which). The donor label of this sample is uncertain. Both conserved end residues are part of each CDR3. D genes are given only for firm matches. Expanded clones get a size class; other rows say once, few or many, or leave the size out.

CDR3 protein,V gene,D gene,clone size,J gene
CASSQFAGYTF,TRBV3-1,NA,NA,TRBJ1-2
CASSFITDEQFF,TRBV5-6,NA,NA,TRBJ2-1
CASSYSRGAGDTQYF,TRBV6-6,NA,many,TRBJ2-3
CASGSRPLYNEQFF,TRBV12-5,NA,many,TRBJ2-1
CASSQEGLAGGSSYNEQFF,TRBV3-1,TRBD2,many,TRBJ2-1
CAISPFQAQETQYF,TRBV10-3,NA,NA,TRBJ2-5
CSARAWDRGSEAFF,TRBV20-1,TRBD1,few,TRBJ1-1
CASSYGGLAAQETQYF,TRBV6-2/TRBV6-3,TRBD2,NA,TRBJ2-5
CASSLAGPLARDEQFF,TRBV12-3/TRBV12-4,NA,NA,TRBJ2-1
CASLRLGIGGSIQYF,TRBV3-1,NA,few,TRBJ2-4
CSVHGRPSGNTIYF,TRBV20-1,NA,NA,TRBJ1-3
CASRPECPTNEKLFF,TRBV21-1,NA,few,TRBJ1-4
CASKGARDTIYF,TRBV7-3,TRBD1,many,TRBJ1-3
CASSIIGSGANVLTF,TRBV19,NA,NA,TRBJ2-6
CASSYAGTAYTEAFF,TRBV6-5,TRBD1,few,TRBJ1-1
CASSLALLGDTQYF,TRBV7-2,NA,many,TRBJ2-3
CSVYRKAAGEQFF,TRBV29-1,NA,few,TRBJ2-1